Below, 18 T cell receptor beta chains from the same sample are listed, as sequenced in a study of cytomegalovirus exposure and HLA in healthy donors. PCR used 60 Vbeta primers and 13 Jbeta primers. Produced via immunoSEQ multiplex PCR; TCRdb's table is partial and in-frame only. The data show a few hundred thousand clones, 70% to 80% seen once. Input material: PBMCs. Every receptor here comes from a woman aged 60-75 years in good health and CMV-seropositive.

The chain uses TRBV9 and TRBJ2-2, with 7 bases fitting TRBD2. The germline V gene has CDR1 SGDLS and CDR2 YYNGEE. The CDR3 consists of 15 residues. With V trimmed by 0 bases and J by 3 bases, 2 bases remained unmatched. CDR3 bases: TGTGCCAGCAGCGTAGGGCTAGCGGACACCGGGGAGCTGTTTTTT. It is translated as CASSVGLADTGELFF.

CDR3 region: CASSPEQGARTEAFF. In DNA, the CDR3 is TGTGCCAGCAGTCCGGAACAGGGGGCGCGGACTGAAGCTTTCTTT. This rearrangement joins TRBV28 to TRBJ1-1; 9 bases fit TRBD1. CDR3 length equals 15 residues. Germline CDR1 reads MDHEN; CDR2 reads SYDVKM. V was pared by 5 bases and J by 5 bases, with 9 bases of the junction left unmatched.

The V gene is TRBV30, the J gene TRBJ2-1; 14 bases match TRBD2. J gave up 13 bases and V 1 base, and 9 bases lay outside the gene matches. Per germline, CDR1 GTSNPN and CDR2 SVGIG (reference sequence). This CDR3 region has 15 residues. The CDR3: CAWSGKGLAGAQQFF. CDR3 nucleotides: TGTGCCTGGAGTGGAAAGGGACTAGCGGGAGCCCAACAGTTCTTC.

The CDR3 nucleotides read TGTGCCAGCAGTTCGAGGGACACTGAAGCTTTCTTT. Protein sequence: CASSSRDTEAFF. The V and J genes are TRBV6-5 and TRBJ1-1, with D unclear. The CDR3 covers 12 residues. Germline CDR1 and CDR2: MNHEY and SVGAGI. Trimming left V 4 bases short and J 3 bases short, with 6 bases between.

The chain employs TRBV29-1 and TRBJ1-2; TRBD1 matches 7 bases. The CDR3 totals 14 residues. Germline V gives CDR1 SQVTM, CDR2 ANQGSEA. Trimming took 6 bases from V and 2 from J; bases not matched to a gene: 9. The CDR3 region has the DNA TGCAGCGTACCAAAGGACAGGACGAACTATGGCTACACCTTC. This translates into CSVPKDRTNYGYTF.

The rearrangement uses TRBV5-4 and TRBJ2-2; D may be TRBD2 (6 bases). In germline, CDR1 is SGHNT, CDR2 YYREEE (reference sequence). V dropped 3 bases and J dropped 1 base, with 13 bases sitting between them. This CDR3 is built from 16 residues. The CDR3 reads CASSWGGYQNTGELFF. The CDR3 DNA is TGTGCCAGCAGCTGGGGAGGCTACCAGAACACCGGGGAGCTGTTTTTT. The complete variable domain, with remaining parts taken from reference TRBV5-4 and TRBJ2-2, reads ETGVTQSPTHLIKTRGQQVTLRCSSQSGHNTVSWYQQALGQGPQFIFQYYREEENGRGNFPPRFSGLQFPNYSSELNVNALELDDSALYLCASSWGGYQNTGELFFGEGSRLTVL.

V usage is TRBV9 and J usage is TRBJ1-1; TRBD1 agrees at 7 bases. From germline, CDR1 is SGDLS and CDR2 YYNGEE. The CDR3 runs 15 residues. Germline trimming cut 5 bases from V and 0 bases from J; bases unmatched to any gene: 7. The CDR3 DNA reads as TGTGCCAGCAGTCTCGGGGGACAGCTGAACACTGAAGCTTTCTTT. Amino acids: CASSLGGQLNTEAFF.

The rearrangement links TRBV6-5 to TRBJ1-1; 7 bases are a match to TRBD1. With 5 bases clipped from V and 4 bases from J, the junction kept 10 bases outside the gene matches. The CDR3 runs to 15 residues. The germline V gene encodes CDR1 MNHEY and CDR2 SVGAGI. The CDR3 DNA follows: TGTGCCAGCAGTGGGACCGGCCAGGGGGGCACTGAAGCTTTCTTT. This gives the protein CASSGTGQGGTEAFF.

The V call is TRBV28, the J call TRBJ1-2; D might be TRBD1 (5 bases). CDR1 and CDR2 from the germline V gene are MDHEN and SYDVKM. The CDR3 covers 13 residues. Trimming took off 2 bases at V and 7 bases at J, with 11 bases between the two ends. CDR3 nucleotides: TGTGCCAGCAGTTTAGAGACAGAAATTGGCTACACCTTC. Translated: CASSLETEIGYTF.

The chain employs TRBV2 and TRBJ1-1, with D tentatively TRBD1 (6 bases). The CDR3 loop spans 14 amino acids. The germline V gene has CDR1 SNHLY and CDR2 FYNNEI. Trimming removed 7 bases from V and 3 bases from J, with 15 bases in between. The CDR3 reads CASTVQGRDTEAFF. In DNA, the CDR3 is TGTGCCAGCACCGTCCAGGGGAGGGACACTGAAGCTTTCTTT. The full variable domain, with the rest looked up from reference TRBV2 and TRBJ1-1, is EPEVTQTPSHQVTQMGQEVILRCVPISNHLYFYWYRQILGQKVEFLVSFYNNEISEKSEIFDDQFSVERPDGSNFTLKIRSTKLEDSAMYFCASTVQGRDTEAFFGQGTRLTVV.

This chain connects TRBV11-2 to TRBJ2-5, with 7 bases aligning to TRBD2. The CDR3 is made up of 16 amino acids. Germline trimming cut 0 bases from V and 3 bases from J; bases unmatched to any gene: 7. CDR1 and CDR2 (germline): SGHAT, FQNNGV. This CDR3 reads CASSLDRLAAKETQYF. In DNA form, the CDR3 reads TGTGCCAGCAGCTTAGATCGACTAGCCGCAAAAGAGACCCAGTACTTC. Supplemented by reference TRBV11-2 and TRBJ2-5, the full variable domain reads EAGVAQSPRYKIIEKRQSVAFWCNPISGHATLYWYQQILGQGPKLLIQFQNNGVVDDSQLPKDRFSAERLKGVDSTLKIQPAKLEDSAVYLCASSLDRLAAKETQYFGPGTRLLVL.

The CDR3 nucleotides read TGTGCCAGCTCACCACAAACCATAACAGGGGGCGAGGTCTATGGCTACACCTTC. It translates to CASSPQTITGGEVYGYTF. This sequence joins TRBV18 and TRBJ1-2; TRBD1 aligns across 9 bases. This CDR3 is built from 18 residues. Germline CDR1 and CDR2: KGHSH and LQKENI. V lost 1 base and J lost 4; bases outside the gene matches: 13.

On this clone: An end of the junction differs from the germline gene, which may be a read error. Other DNA sequences in the sample encode the same CDR3. The chain uses TRBV18 and TRBJ2-1; D gene uncertain. Germline CDR1 reads KGHSH; CDR2 reads LQKENI. The CDR3 contains 13 residues. The CDR3 loop reads CASSPPSSNEQFF. CDR3 sequence (DNA): TGTGCCAGCTCACCACCGTCCTCCAATGAGCAGTTCTTC.

This clone was counted between two and nine times. The chain joins TRBV6-1 to TRBJ2-1, with 9 bases identical to TRBD2. V was pared by 7 bases and J by 2 bases, with 6 bases of the junction left unmatched. CDR3 length: 15 amino acids. In germline, CDR1 is MNHNS, CDR2 SASEGT. For the CDR3, the DNA is TGTGCCAGCATACCGGGACTAGCTGCCTACAATGAGCAGTTCTTC. Its protein is CASIPGLAAYNEQFF.

This rearrangement joins TRBV7-9 to TRBJ1-2; D is unresolved. Trimming took 2 bases from V and 5 from J, leaving 12 bases between them. Germline V gives CDR1 SEHNR, CDR2 FQNEAQ (reference sequence). There are 14 residues in the CDR3. In DNA form, the CDR3 reads TGTGCCAGCAGCTTACGGGAGAGGCGATATGGCTACACCTTC. It is translated as CASSLRERRYGYTF.

This chain joins TRBV28 and TRBJ2-1; D gene ambiguous. The CDR3 length is 11 residues. Germline V gene data show CDR1 as MDHEN and CDR2 as SYDVKM. Trimming took 6 bases from V and 4 from J, leaving 4 bases between them. The CDR3 sequence: CASRLYNEQFF. The CDR3 nucleotides are TGTGCCAGCAGGCTATACAATGAGCAGTTCTTC.

V and J are TRBV9 and TRBJ1-2; D unresolved. This CDR3 has 14 amino acids. Trimming stripped 3 bases from V and 0 bases from J, with 9 bases between. Germline V gives CDR1 SGDLS, CDR2 YYNGEE. The CDR3 spells CASSAAQANYGYTF. The CDR3 DNA follows: TGTGCCAGCAGCGCCGCGCAGGCTAACTATGGCTACACCTTC.

The V and J genes are TRBV6-1 and TRBJ1-1, with unresolved D. Trimming removed 7 bases from V and 0 bases from J, with 15 bases in between. The germline V gene has CDR1 MNHNS and CDR2 SASEGT. The CDR3 loop spans 15 amino acids. Here the CDR3 reads CASTRGGSLNTEAFF. CDR3 bases: TGTGCCAGCACCCGAGGTGGATCATTGAACACTGAAGCTTTCTTT.